Shown below are 8 T cell receptor beta chains from a single sample sequenced in a study of cytomegalovirus exposure and HLA in healthy donors. In the PCR, 60 Vbeta and 13 Jbeta primers were used. Generated by immunoSEQ multiplex PCR, the TCRdb table keeps only in-frame clones and is missing some. The sample carries over 85,000 clones, roughly 85% recorded once. Sequencing was performed on PBMCs. Receptors originate from a middle-aged man in good health and CMV-seronegative.

The V and J genes are TRBV7-2 and TRBJ2-7; D is possibly TRBD2 (8 bases). CDR1 is SGHTA and CDR2 is FQGNSA in the germline V gene. This CDR3 spans 19 amino acids. V was trimmed by 1 base and J by 3 bases, leaving 25 bases between them. DNA for the CDR3: TGTGCCAGCAGCTTAGGATCGGGGGGGACAGTTCCAAAATTCTACGAGCAGTACTTC. Translated: CASSLGSGGTVPKFYEQYF.

This clone has just one count. The chain combines TRBV27 with TRBJ2-6; 9 nucleotides agree with TRBD1. The ends lost 0 bases at V and 4 bases at J; junction bases unmatched: 7. CDR1 is MNHEY, CDR2 SMNVEV, per germline (reference sequence). The CDR3 sequence is 18 residues long. CDR3 nucleotide sequence: TGTGCCAGCAGTTTATCAGGACAGGGGCTAGGGGGGGCCAACGTCCTGACTTTC. The encoded protein is CASSLSGQGLGGANVLTF.

The V gene is TRBV2, the J gene TRBJ2-5; D is possibly TRBD1 (5 bases). The germline V and J ends were trimmed by 3 bases and 1 base, with 9 bases remaining between them. The CDR3 is made up of 14 amino acids. Germline V gene lookup returns CDR1 SNHLY and CDR2 FYNNEI. The CDR3 sequence: CASSEAGPQETQYF. CDR3 sequence (DNA): TGTGCCAGCAGTGAGGCAGGGCCCCAAGAGACCCAGTACTTC.

This clone has a single count. The chain's CDR3 is CAISGETSGGEQFF. CDR3 nucleotide sequence: TGTGCCATCAGTGGAGAGACTAGCGGGGGGGAGCAGTTCTTC. V and J are TRBV10-3 and TRBJ2-1, with TRBD2 matching 13 bases. Losses at the gene ends were 4 bases for V and 10 bases for J; bases not matched to a gene: 4. This CDR3 has 14 amino acids. Germline CDR1 and CDR2: ENHRY and SYGVKD.

The chain joins TRBV12-5 to TRBJ2-5, with 8 bases lining up with TRBD1. CDR3 length: 17 amino acids. V dropped 5 bases and J dropped 2; count of bases not matched to a gene: 13. The germline gives CDR1 LGHNT, CDR2 FRNRAP. The CDR3 nucleotides are TGTGCTAGTGGTCCGAGCGGACAGGGTCCCACACAAGAGACCCAGTACTTC. Translated, it gives CASGPSGQGPTQETQYF. Complete variable domain (other parts from reference TRBV12-5 and TRBJ2-5): DARVTQTPRHKVTEMGQEVTMRCQPILGHNTVFWYRQTMMQGLELLAYFRNRAPLDDSGMPKDRFSAEMPDATLATLKIQPSEPRDSAVYFCASGPSGQGPTQETQYFGPGTRLLVL.

The V call is TRBV10-1, the J call TRBJ2-7; 7 bases are a match to TRBD1. The V gene end was trimmed by 3 bases and the J gene end by 10 bases; junction bases not matched to a gene: 6. Germline CDR1 WNHNN, CDR2 SYGVQD (reference sequence). CDR3 length: 12 amino acids. This CDR3 is CASSDGDSPQYF. The CDR3 DNA reads TGCGCCAGCAGTGACGGGGACAGTCCTCAGTACTTC.

The rearrangement uses TRBV5-1 and TRBJ2-7; the match to TRBD1 covers 7 bases. Germline V gene sequence: CDR1 SGHRS, CDR2 YFSETQ. The CDR3 consists of 15 residues. The J segment lost 2 bases and the V segment lost 0 bases, leaving 5 bases of the junction unmatched. This CDR3 reads CASSLAGTVAYEQYF. CDR3 bases: TGCGCCAGCAGCTTGGCCGGGACAGTCGCCTACGAGCAGTACTTC.

The chain uses TRBV15 and TRBJ2-7; D gene uncertain. V gave up 0 bases and J gave up 1 base, with 4 bases separating them. Germline V gene sequence: CDR1 LNHNV, CDR2 YYDKDF (reference sequence). The CDR3 has 13 amino acids. This CDR3 reads CATSRELSYEQYF. DNA for the CDR3: TGTGCCACCAGCAGAGAACTATCCTACGAGCAGTACTTC.